Shown below are 25 T cell receptor beta chains from a single sample sequenced in a study of cytomegalovirus exposure and HLA in healthy donors (TCRdb year 2017). Receptors were amplified or captured by the immunoSEQ multiplex PCR assay. For the multiplex PCR, a mixture combining 60 forward primers for TCR Vbeta segments and 13 reverse primers for TCR Jbeta segments was used. The table comes from immuneACCESS by way of TCRdb, which keeps in-frame sequences with V and J called. Part of the clones is missing from these tables; in studies checked, under half for an unresolved V gene and the rest for unknown reasons. Counted in this sample were roughly 190,000 clones; around 80% of them appeared once. The ten largest clones take up approximately 1.8% of the sample. Material: PBMCs. These receptors all stem from a man between 18 and 29 years old in good health and CMV-seronegative.

V usage is TRBV11-3 and J usage is TRBJ1-1; 8 nucleotides agree with TRBD1. J gave up 8 bases and V 5 bases, and 10 bases lay outside the gene matches. The CDR3 is 14 amino acids. From germline, CDR1 is SGHNT and CDR2 YENEEA. The CDR3 bases are TGTGCCAGCAGCGAAACAGGGGGACCTCGGGAAGCTTTCTTT. Amino acid sequence: CASSETGGPREAFF.

The J gene is TRBJ1-1, the V gene TRBV18; D might be TRBD1 (6 bases). Germline V gene lookup returns CDR1 KGHSH and CDR2 LQKENI. The CDR3 has 15 amino acids. V lost 6 bases and J lost 1, with 15 bases in between. The CDR3, as DNA: TGTGCCAGCTCCCAGAGGGGGGGATCGAACACTGAAGCTTTCTTT. Encoded protein: CASSQRGGSNTEAFF.

The V and J genes are TRBV5-1 and TRBJ2-7; 7 bases match TRBD1. CDR1 is SGHRS and CDR2 is YFSETQ in the germline V gene. The CDR3 runs to 14 residues. The V segment lost 4 bases and the J segment 4 bases; nucleotides outside the gene matches: 8. The CDR3 reads CASSPTTGSYEQYF. The CDR3 nucleotides are TGCGCCAGCAGCCCTACGACAGGGTCGTACGAGCAGTACTTC.

This chain uses TRBV18 with TRBJ1-3, with D uncertain. The V and J ends lost 3 bases and 7 bases respectively, with 16 bases between them. CDR1 and CDR2 from the germline V gene are KGHSH and LQKENI. The CDR3 length is 15 residues. In nucleotides, the CDR3 is TGTGCCAGCTCACCGACTCAGTCCACGGTGAACACCATATATTTT. It yields the protein CASSPTQSTVNTIYF.

The chain links TRBV13 to TRBJ2-1; D may be TRBD2 (6 bases). V was clipped by 0 bases and J by 5 bases, with 11 bases between them. The CDR3 is made up of 15 amino acids. The germline V gene has CDR1 PRHDT and CDR2 FYEKMQ (reference sequence). CDR3 loop: CASSLGRGVNNEQFF. The CDR3 DNA reads TGTGCCAGCAGCTTAGGCCGCGGGGTAAACAATGAGCAGTTCTTC.

This clone came up a few times. The chain couples TRBV7-6 to TRBJ2-7; 7 bases align to TRBD1. Germline V gene sequence: CDR1 SGHVS, CDR2 FNYEAQ. The CDR3 totals 12 residues. The V segment lost 5 bases and the J segment 4 bases; nucleotides outside the gene matches: 2. In DNA form, the CDR3 reads TGTGCCAGCAGCCCGGACAGGTACGAGCAGTACTTC. Translated, it gives CASSPDRYEQYF.

This clone was detected a few times. V is TRBV28 and J is TRBJ2-3; 7 bases are a match to TRBD2. The CDR3 length is 15 residues. Germline assignment: CDR1 MDHEN and CDR2 SYDVKM. Trimming took 3 bases from V and 2 from J; bases not matched to a gene: 5. Here the CDR3 DNA reads TGTGCCAGCAGTTTGAGGGAGGGCCACACAGATACGCAGTATTTT. Translating it yields CASSLREGHTDTQYF.

As for this clone: The germline gene is not matched at one end of the junction; a read error may be the cause. This chain joins TRBV7-9 and TRBJ2-3, with D possibly being TRBD1 (6 bases). This CDR3 has 15 residues. Germline values: CDR1 SEHNR, CDR2 FQNEAQ (reference sequence). The CDR3 reads CSSSLGADSTDTQYF. The CDR3, as DNA: TGTTCCAGCAGCTTGGGGGCCGACAGCACAGATACGCAGTATTTT.

The rearrangement uses TRBV4-1 and TRBJ1-2, with D tentatively TRBD1 (6 bases). In germline, CDR1 is MGHRA, CDR2 YSYEKL. The CDR3 runs 15 residues. Trimming pared 0 bases from V and 6 bases from J, leaving 14 bases between. CDR3: CASSQERAGAHGYTF. The DNA for the CDR3 is TGCGCCAGCAGCCAAGAGAGGGCAGGGGCGCATGGCTACACCTTC.

V and J are TRBV7-2 and TRBJ2-1; TRBD2 aligns across 10 bases. CDR3 size: 14 residues. Trimming removed 5 bases from V and 7 bases from J; junction bases left unmatched: 5. Germline V gives CDR1 SGHTA, CDR2 FQGNSA. The CDR3 loop reads CASSASGRWNEQFF. In DNA, the CDR3 is TGTGCCAGCAGCGCTAGCGGGAGATGGAATGAGCAGTTCTTC.

This clone was observed a handful of times. The chain is built from TRBV4-2 and TRBJ1-4; D is undetermined. Germline values: CDR1 LGHNA, CDR2 YNFKEQ. The CDR3 runs 15 residues. V was trimmed by 1 base and J by 4 bases, leaving 10 bases between them. CDR3 DNA sequence: TGTGCCAGCAGCCAAGCAAGAGACAATAATGAAAAACTGTTTTTT. It specifies CASSQARDNNEKLFF.

This clone was counted between two and nine times. This chain joins TRBV5-8 and TRBJ2-1; 7 bases agree with TRBD2. From germline, CDR1 is SGHTS and CDR2 YDEGEE. This CDR3 comprises 14 residues. The V gene end was trimmed by 4 bases and the J gene end by 6 bases; junction bases not matched to a gene: 7. CDR3 region: CASSDRDYSNEQFF. CDR3 coding DNA: TGTGCCAGCAGCGACCGGGACTATAGCAATGAGCAGTTCTTC.

The gene calls are TRBV7-2 and TRBJ2-7; 9 bases agree with TRBD2. Germline trimming cut 1 base from V and 6 bases from J; bases unmatched to any gene: 7. Germline loops: CDR1 SGHTA, CDR2 FQGNSA. The CDR3 loop spans 15 amino acids. The CDR3 nucleotides read TGTGCCAGCAGCTTAGTCGGCGGGGGGGCCTTCGAGCAGTACTTC. Amino acid sequence: CASSLVGGGAFEQYF.

In the case of this clone: Mismatch with germline at one junction end may stem from a read error. V gene TRBV7-2 combines with J gene TRBJ2-7; 9 bases align to TRBD1. From germline, CDR1 is SGHTA and CDR2 FQGNSA. There are 14 residues in the CDR3. This chain's CDR3 is CVSSRGQGNYEQYF. The DNA of the CDR3 is TGTGTCAGCAGCAGGGGACAGGGAAACTACGAGCAGTACTTC.

The gene calls are TRBV5-4 and TRBJ1-1; a weak D match, TRBD1 (6 bases). Trimming pared 5 bases from V and 1 base from J, leaving 12 bases between. Germline V lookup: CDR1 SGHNT, CDR2 YYREEE (reference sequence). This CDR3 region has 14 residues. CDR3 region: CASSRDISNTEAFF. The CDR3 DNA follows: TGTGCCAGCAGTCGGGACATTTCGAACACTGAAGCTTTCTTT.

This clone was observed a handful of times. The gene calls are TRBV15 and TRBJ2-7; 10 bases align to TRBD1. V lost 8 bases and J lost 0; bases outside the gene matches: 4. The CDR3 is made up of 14 amino acids. Germline V CDR1 and CDR2: LNHNV, YYDKDF (reference sequence). The CDR3 sequence is CATQRDRGSYEQYF. CDR3 coding DNA: TGTGCCACCCAACGGGACAGGGGCTCCTACGAGCAGTACTTC.

The chain recombines TRBV19 with TRBJ1-2, with a tentative D call TRBD1 (6 bases). CDR3 size: 12 residues. The germline CDR1 and CDR2 sequences are LNHDA and SQIVND (reference sequence). Trimming stripped 3 bases from V and 11 bases from J, with 13 bases between. CDR3 coding DNA: TGTGCCAGTAGTATGGGACAAGAGACGTACACCTTC. It specifies CASSMGQETYTF. The whole variable domain, remainder taken from reference TRBV19 and TRBJ1-2, is DGGITQSPKYLFRKEGQNVTLSCEQNLNHDAMYWYRQDPGQGLRLIYYSQIVNDFQKGDIAEGYSVSREKKESFPLTVTSAQKNPTAFYLCASSMGQETYTFGSGTRLTVV.

Comments on this clone: At one of its ends the junction is not consistent with the germline gene, which may arise from a read error. The genes are TRBV5-1 and TRBJ1-2; weak D call: TRBD1 (6 bases). This CDR3 has 12 amino acids. Germline CDR1 is SGHRS and CDR2 is YFSETQ. Here the CDR3 DNA reads TGCGCCAGCAGCTACGAACAGGGTTACTCCAGCTTC. Protein sequence: CASSYEQGYSSF.

V usage is TRBV6-5 and J usage is TRBJ1-6; 8 bases align to TRBD1. J was trimmed by 9 bases and V by 6 bases; bases with no gene match: 7. This CDR3 has 14 amino acids. Germline CDR1 and CDR2: MNHEY and SVGAGI. The CDR3 protein is CASRADRGGSPLHF. The CDR3 region has the DNA TGTGCCAGCAGAGCAGACAGGGGAGGTTCACCCCTCCACTTT.

This clone was picked up a small number of times. The V call is TRBV30, the J call TRBJ2-5; a weak D match, TRBD2 (5 bases). The CDR3 runs 12 residues. V lost 2 bases, J lost 3 bases, and 7 bases lay in between. CDR1 and CDR2 (germline): GTSNPN, SVGIG (reference sequence). The CDR3 spells CAWSQREETQYF. The CDR3 nucleotides read TGTGCCTGGAGTCAGAGGGAAGAGACCCAGTACTTC.

J is TRBJ2-3 and V is TRBV19, with TRBD2 identical over 12 bases. The V segment lost 2 bases and the J segment 2 bases; nucleotides outside the gene matches: 8. Germline V gene data show CDR1 as LNHDA and CDR2 as SQIVND (reference sequence). CDR3 size: 18 residues. The CDR3 sequence is CASSIKTLAGGSTDTQYF. In DNA form, the CDR3 reads TGTGCCAGTAGTATAAAAACACTAGCGGGGGGCTCCACAGATACGCAGTATTTT.

This chain joins TRBV7-8 and TRBJ2-7; D unclear. This CDR3 spans 14 amino acids. The germline CDR1 and CDR2 sequences are SGHVS and FQNEAQ. V lost 5 bases and J lost 7, with 18 bases in between. The CDR3 sequence: CASSPRVRRWEQYF. The DNA of the CDR3 is TGTGCCAGCAGCCCCCGGGTCCGACGCTGGGAGCAGTACTTC.

The chain joins TRBV7-8 to TRBJ2-7; 7 bases align to TRBD1. The ends lost 6 bases at V and 4 bases at J; junction bases unmatched: 12. The V gene's germline CDR1 is SGHVS and CDR2 FQNEAQ. The CDR3 length is 15 residues. In DNA, the CDR3 is TGTGCCAGCAGACCCGGGGACAGAGCGACTTACGAGCAGTACTTC. It is translated as CASRPGDRATYEQYF.

The chain recombines TRBV19 with TRBJ1-5; possible D gene TRBD1, 5 bases. V was pared by 3 bases and J by 7 bases, with 10 bases between. CDR3 size: 13 residues. Germline V lookup: CDR1 LNHDA, CDR2 SQIVND (reference sequence). The CDR3 reads CASSIGHEQPQHF. As DNA, the CDR3 is TGTGCCAGTAGTATCGGACATGAACAGCCCCAGCATTTT.

The chain has TRBV11-2 and TRBJ2-7, with TRBD1 as a possible D gene (6 bases). CDR1 and CDR2 from the germline V gene are SGHAT and FQNNGV. Trimming removed 3 bases from V and 2 bases from J, with 11 bases in between. This CDR3 contains 14 residues. The CDR3 sequence is CASSFQGTPYEQYF. CDR3 nucleotide sequence: TGTGCCAGCAGCTTCCAGGGGACCCCCTACGAGCAGTACTTC.